This T cell receptor (beta chain) was found in a study of beta chain features in type 1 diabetes. Findings and caveats of the study: Among patients with Type 1 diabetes, TCRB CDR3s were moderately but significantly shorter in every one of the four CD4+ subsets.

Of the isolated RNA, all was reverse transcribed, and so the sequenced material was expressed TCRB transcripts. This table comes from immunoSEQ multiplex PCR, and its TCRdb copy is limited to in-frame clones, with some not included. The sample yields over 150,000 clones, approximately 9% seen once. The CDR3 loop spans 12 amino acids. V was cut by 3 bases and J by 8 bases, with 6 bases left in between. Germline values: CDR1 SGDLS, CDR2 YYNGEE. Comment on this clone: Its antigen is as yet unknown.

The clonotype originates from a woman aged 18-29 years with type 1 diabetes. Source material: central memory CD4+ T cells from blood. The rearrangement links TRBV9 to TRBJ1-6; no reliable D call. In DNA form, the CDR3 reads TGTGCCAGCAGCGGAGGTGATTCACCCCTCCACTTT. Its translation is CASSGGDSPLHF.